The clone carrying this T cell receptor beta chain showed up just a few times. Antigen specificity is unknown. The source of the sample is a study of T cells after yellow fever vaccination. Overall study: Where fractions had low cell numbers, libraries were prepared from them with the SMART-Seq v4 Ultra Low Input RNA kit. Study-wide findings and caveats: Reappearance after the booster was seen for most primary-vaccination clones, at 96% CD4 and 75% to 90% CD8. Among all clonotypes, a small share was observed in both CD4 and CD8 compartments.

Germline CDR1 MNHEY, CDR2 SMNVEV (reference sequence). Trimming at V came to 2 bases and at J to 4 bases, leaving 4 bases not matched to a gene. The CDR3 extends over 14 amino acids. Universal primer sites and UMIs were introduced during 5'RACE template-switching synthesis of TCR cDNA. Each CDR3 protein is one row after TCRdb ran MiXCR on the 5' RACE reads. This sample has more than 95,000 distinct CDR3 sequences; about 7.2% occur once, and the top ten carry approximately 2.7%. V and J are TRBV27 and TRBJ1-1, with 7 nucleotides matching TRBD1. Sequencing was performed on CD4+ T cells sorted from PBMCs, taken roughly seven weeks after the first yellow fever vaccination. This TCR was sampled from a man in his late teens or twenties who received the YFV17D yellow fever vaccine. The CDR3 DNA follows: TGTGCCAGCAGTTTACGGACAGGACTCACTGAAGCTTTCTTT. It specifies CASSLRTGLTEAFF.